One and the same sample provided the 19 T cell receptor beta chains below, sequenced in a study of cytomegalovirus exposure and HLA in healthy donors. Researchers ran the PCR with 60 Vbeta and 13 Jbeta primers. Clones were read by immunoSEQ multiplex PCR, and TCRdb kept only the in-frame ones, dropping some. This sample carries some 75,000 clones, about four fifths of them seen once, and the ten largest clones take approximately 5.6%. Sequenced input: PBMCs. The receptors originated from a man between 18 and 29 years old in good health and CMV-seropositive.

This sequence joins TRBV6-5 and TRBJ1-5, with no clear D. The CDR3 has 13 amino acids. Deletions cut 0 bases from V and 8 bases from J, with 8 bases between. Germline V lookup: CDR1 MNHEY, CDR2 SVGAGI. In DNA form, the CDR3 reads TGTGCCAGCAGTTACTCCAAACTGAAGCCCCAGCATTTT. Amino acids: CASSYSKLKPQHF.

Comment on this clone: Because the CDR3's place on the DNA is in doubt, the DNA is left out and the CDR3 is given as listed by TCRdb. The rearrangement uses TRBV1 and TRBJ2-5; TRBD2 was called by the table and not checked on the DNA. TRBV1 is annotated as a pseudogene. The CDR3 length is 18 residues, termini included. The CDR3 here is CTSSPVVAGGSPQETQYF.

This clone occurred a few times. The chain combines TRBV18 with TRBJ2-3; 7 bases line up with TRBD1. The V segment lost 5 bases and the J segment 4 bases; nucleotides outside the gene matches: 6. The CDR3 is made up of 14 amino acids. The germline CDR1 and CDR2 sequences are KGHSH and LQKENI. For the CDR3, the DNA is TGTGCCAGCTCATCCGACAGGGCCCCAGATACGCAGTATTTT. It encodes CASSSDRAPDTQYF.

This rearrangement joins TRBV4-2 to TRBJ2-7, with D tentatively TRBD2 (6 bases). With 1 base removed from V and 4 bases from J, the gap between germline ends came to 20 bases. In germline, CDR1 is LGHNA, CDR2 YNFKEQ. The CDR3 spans 17 residues. CDR3 in DNA: TGTGCCAGCAGCCAAGTTGGGTCCGGGACTCTCGCGTACGAGCAGTACTTC. The encoded protein is CASSQVGSGTLAYEQYF.

The chain joins TRBV10-2 to TRBJ1-2, with 8 bases matching TRBD1. V was clipped by 8 bases and J by 4 bases; unmatched bases: 9. Germline loops: CDR1 WSHSY, CDR2 SAAADI. The CDR3 length is 14 residues. The CDR3 sequence: CASWGQDDGYGYTF. CDR3 nucleotides: TGCGCCAGCTGGGGACAGGATGACGGCTATGGCTACACCTTC.

The chain uses TRBV7-3 and TRBJ2-2, with 7 nucleotides matching TRBD2. This CDR3 has 14 amino acids. The germline gives CDR1 SGHTA, CDR2 FQGTGA. The V and J ends lost 5 bases and 0 bases, in that order; junction bases with no gene match: 0. The CDR3, as DNA: TGTGCCAGCAGCCGGGAGGCGAACACCGGGGAGCTGTTTTTT. It specifies CASSREANTGELFF. Full variable domain (outside the CDR3, taken from reference TRBV7-3 and TRBJ2-2): GAGVSQTPSNKVTEKGKYVELRCDPISGHTALYWYRQSLGQGPEFLIYFQGTGAADDSGLPNDRFFAVRPEGSVSTLKIQRTERGDSAVYLCASSREANTGELFFGEGSRLTVL.

J is TRBJ1-4 and V is TRBV18; tentative D call: TRBD1 (5 bases). This CDR3 contains 14 residues. Trimming shortened V by 4 bases and J by 8 bases, and 14 bases separated the two germline ends. Germline CDR1 reads KGHSH; CDR2 reads LQKENI. CDR3 amino acids: CASSQSRRGEKLFF. The CDR3, as DNA: TGTGCCAGCTCACAGAGTCGTAGGGGCGAAAAACTGTTTTTT.

The V and J genes are TRBV7-9 and TRBJ1-5; tentatively, D is TRBD1 (5 bases). The germline V and J ends were trimmed by 1 base and 5 bases, with 9 bases remaining between them. This CDR3 is 14 amino acids long. Germline lookup yields CDR1 SEHNR and CDR2 FQNEAQ (reference sequence). The CDR3 DNA reads as TGTGCCAGCAGCTTAGTAGGGGCCCATCAGCCCCAGCATTTT. Translated: CASSLVGAHQPQHF.

This chain connects TRBV19 to TRBJ1-1, with TRBD1 matching over 7 bases. Trimming took 3 bases from V and 0 from J; bases not matched to a gene: 1. CDR3 length: 14 residues. Germline V CDR1 and CDR2: LNHDA, SQIVND (reference sequence). DNA of the CDR3: TGTGCCAGTAGTATTGGACAGGTGAACACTGAAGCTTTCTTT. It yields the protein CASSIGQVNTEAFF. Complete variable domain (other parts from reference TRBV19 and TRBJ1-1): DGGITQSPKYLFRKEGQNVTLSCEQNLNHDAMYWYRQDPGQGLRLIYYSQIVNDFQKGDIAEGYSVSREKKESFPLTVTSAQKNPTAFYLCASSIGQVNTEAFFGQGTRLTVV.

The rearrangement joins TRBV6-5 to TRBJ2-1, with a tentative D call TRBD2 (5 bases). There are 13 residues in the CDR3. V was trimmed by 5 bases and J by 5 bases, leaving 10 bases between them. Germline CDR1 and CDR2: MNHEY and SVGAGI. The CDR3: CASSPAGDNEQFF. For the CDR3, the DNA is TGTGCCAGCAGTCCCGCGGGCGACAATGAGCAGTTCTTC.

The chain uses TRBV6-6 and TRBJ2-3, with 13 bases aligning to TRBD2. CDR3 length: 16 amino acids. V lost 6 bases to trimming and J lost 0 bases; unmatched junction nucleotides: 3. CDR1 MNHNY and CDR2 SVGAGI come from the germline V gene (reference sequence). The CDR3 here is CASRLGLAGSTDTQYF. The CDR3 nucleotides are TGTGCCAGCAGATTGGGACTAGCGGGAAGCACAGATACGCAGTATTTT.

The chain couples TRBV4-1 to TRBJ2-3; maybe TRBD1 (5 bases). V shed 1 base and J shed 0 bases, with 11 bases lying between them. The CDR3 loop spans 16 amino acids. The germline gives CDR1 MGHRA, CDR2 YSYEKL. The CDR3 DNA reads as TGCGCCAGCAGCCAAGGGTGGGGCACCAGCACAGATACGCAGTATTTT. This sequence encodes CASSQGWGTSTDTQYF.

The rearrangement joins TRBV6-6 to TRBJ2-1; 10 bases match TRBD2. The CDR3 sequence is 15 residues long. With 6 bases clipped from V and 1 base from J, the junction kept 3 bases outside the gene matches. Germline CDR1 reads MNHNY; CDR2 reads SVGAGI (reference sequence). The CDR3 here is CASSQLAGSYNEQFF. The CDR3 DNA reads as TGTGCCAGCAGCCAACTAGCGGGATCCTACAATGAGCAGTTCTTC.

This rearrangement joins TRBV4-2 to TRBJ1-2; 10 bases fit TRBD1. The CDR3 is made up of 16 amino acids. Trimming cost V 2 bases and J 6 bases; bases outside gene matches: 9. The germline CDR1 and CDR2 sequences are LGHNA and YNFKEQ. The CDR3 region is CASSQQLGQGNNGYTF. CDR3 DNA: TGTGCCAGCAGCCAACAACTGGGACAGGGGAATAATGGCTACACCTTC.

The chain combines TRBV6-5 with TRBJ1-2; 8 bases fit TRBD1. Trimming removed 5 bases from V and 4 bases from J; junction bases left unmatched: 6. CDR1 is MNHEY and CDR2 is SVGAGI in the germline V gene. The CDR3 has 14 residues. The CDR3 DNA follows: TGTGCCAGCAGTCCCCGGGACAGGCTCTATGGCTACACCTTC. It translates to CASSPRDRLYGYTF.

The chain links TRBV9 to TRBJ1-1, with D maybe TRBD1 (6 bases). Trimming pared 0 bases from V and 11 bases from J, leaving 17 bases between. The CDR3 consists of 14 residues. The germline gives CDR1 SGDLS, CDR2 YYNGEE. The CDR3, as DNA: TGTGCCAGCAGCGTAGCCCAACCGGGGACAAAGGCTTTCTTT. It specifies CASSVAQPGTKAFF.

The V gene is TRBV6-5, the J gene TRBJ2-7; TRBD2 might be the D (6 bases). Germline V CDR1 and CDR2: MNHEY, SVGAGI. The V end was cut by 3 bases, the J end by 6 bases, with 21 bases between. CDR3 size: 16 residues. CDR3 region: CASSYSGAGPPGEQYF. The CDR3 DNA sequence: TGTGCCAGCAGTTATTCCGGTGCGGGACCGCCGGGCGAGCAGTACTTC.

The DNA for the CDR3 is TGCGCCAGCAGCTGGGGGAGGGGGGTGAATGAGCAGTTCTTC. Translation gives CASSWGRGVNEQFF. This sequence joins TRBV5-1 and TRBJ2-1; D is possibly TRBD2 (7 bases). The CDR3 sequence is 14 residues long. CDR1 is SGHRS, CDR2 YFSETQ, per germline. With 3 bases removed from V and 7 bases from J, the gap between germline ends came to 14 bases.

The gene calls are TRBV6-5 and TRBJ1-2; 9 bases map to TRBD1. The germline V gene has CDR1 MNHEY and CDR2 SVGAGI. V shed 5 bases, J shed 7 bases, and the junction held 11 bases outside the gene matches. This CDR3 contains 15 residues. CDR3 coding DNA: TGTGCCAGCAGTCGCGACGGGACAGGGCCCGGTGGCTACACCTTC. Amino acid sequence: CASSRDGTGPGGYTF.